This paragraph covers one T cell receptor (beta chain) sequence. The source of the sample is a study of blood T cell repertoires in COVID-19. Across the study: The analysed material was cDNA or gDNA that came from T cells, B-cell-depleted T cells, or PBMCs.

Original processing methods: Estimation of nucleated cell counts relied on the amplification of reference gene primers. TCRdb keeps only in-frame clones here, not all; method: immunoSEQ multiplex PCR. From that table come the V and J calls and clone size; the DNA was used to work out D and trimming. The table lists approximately 200,000 clones, approximately 85% of them singletons. The length of the CDR3 is 14 residues. J lost 12 bases, V lost 4 bases, and 9 bases had no gene match. Germline-derived CDR1 and CDR2 are SGHNT and YYREEE (reference sequence). The sample was peripheral blood. V and J are TRBV5-4 and TRBJ2-1; the match to TRBD2 covers 11 bases. This clonotype originated in a human donor with active or convalescent COVID-19. The donor label of this sample is uncertain. CDR3 protein: CASSPTSGGAGQFF. CDR3 coding DNA: TGTGCCAGCAGCCCTACTAGCGGGGGAGCCGGGCAGTTCTTC.